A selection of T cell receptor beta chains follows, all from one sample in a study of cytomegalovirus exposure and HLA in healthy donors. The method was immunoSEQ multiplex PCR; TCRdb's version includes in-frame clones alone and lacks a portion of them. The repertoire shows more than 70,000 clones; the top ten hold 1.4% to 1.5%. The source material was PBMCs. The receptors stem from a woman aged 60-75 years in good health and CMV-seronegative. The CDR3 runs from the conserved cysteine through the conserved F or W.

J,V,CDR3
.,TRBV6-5,CASSYAGQRYEQYF
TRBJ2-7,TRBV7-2,CASSDSGRASYEQYF
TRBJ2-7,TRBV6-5,CASSYKTSGPEQYF
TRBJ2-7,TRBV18,CASSPPGTGTYEQYF
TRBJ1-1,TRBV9,CASSVAGEGTEAFF
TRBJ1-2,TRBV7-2,CASSPQKTGNEGYTF
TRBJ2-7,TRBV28,CASMGTFSYEQYF
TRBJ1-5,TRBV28,CASSGVQGAEQPQHF
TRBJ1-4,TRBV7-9,CASSLNLATNEKLFF
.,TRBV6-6,CASSLTLGQAYEQYF
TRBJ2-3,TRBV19,CASASGGRTDTQYF
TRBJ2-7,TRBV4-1,CASSQVARENYEQYF
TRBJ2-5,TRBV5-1,CASSTSGTAQETQYF
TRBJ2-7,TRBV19,CASMGAGSGYEQYF
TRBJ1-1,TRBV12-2,CASRSKHVGMRTEAFF
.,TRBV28,CASSFQGAYEQYF
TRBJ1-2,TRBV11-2,CASSQTHPVNNYGYTF
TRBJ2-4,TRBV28,CASRGWGGENIQYF
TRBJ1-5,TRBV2,CASSRAGQATGQPQHF